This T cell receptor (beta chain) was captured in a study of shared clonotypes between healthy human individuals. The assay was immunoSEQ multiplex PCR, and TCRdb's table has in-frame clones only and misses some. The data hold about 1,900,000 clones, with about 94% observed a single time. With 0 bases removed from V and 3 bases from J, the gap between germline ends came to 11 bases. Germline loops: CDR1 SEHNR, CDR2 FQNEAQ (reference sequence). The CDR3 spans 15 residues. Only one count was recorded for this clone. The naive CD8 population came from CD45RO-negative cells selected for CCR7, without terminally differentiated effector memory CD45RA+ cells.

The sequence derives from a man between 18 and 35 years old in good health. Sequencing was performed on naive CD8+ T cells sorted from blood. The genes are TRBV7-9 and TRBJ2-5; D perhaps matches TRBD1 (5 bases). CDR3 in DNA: TGTGCCAGCAGCTTAGCTACCCCAGGGAAAGAGACCCAGTACTTC. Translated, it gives CASSLATPGKETQYF.